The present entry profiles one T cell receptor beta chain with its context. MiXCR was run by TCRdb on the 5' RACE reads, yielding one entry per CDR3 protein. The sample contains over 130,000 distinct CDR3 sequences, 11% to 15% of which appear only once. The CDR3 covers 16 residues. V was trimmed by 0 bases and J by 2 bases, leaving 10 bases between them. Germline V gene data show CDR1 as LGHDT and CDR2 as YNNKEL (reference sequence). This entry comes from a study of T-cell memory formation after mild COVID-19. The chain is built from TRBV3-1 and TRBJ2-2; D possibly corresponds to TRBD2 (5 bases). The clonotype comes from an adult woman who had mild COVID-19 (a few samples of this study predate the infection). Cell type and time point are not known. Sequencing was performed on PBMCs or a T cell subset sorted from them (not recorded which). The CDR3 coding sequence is TGTGCCAGCAGCCAAGATTGGAGGCCAAACACCGGGGAGCTGTTTTTT. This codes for CASSQDWRPNTGELFF.